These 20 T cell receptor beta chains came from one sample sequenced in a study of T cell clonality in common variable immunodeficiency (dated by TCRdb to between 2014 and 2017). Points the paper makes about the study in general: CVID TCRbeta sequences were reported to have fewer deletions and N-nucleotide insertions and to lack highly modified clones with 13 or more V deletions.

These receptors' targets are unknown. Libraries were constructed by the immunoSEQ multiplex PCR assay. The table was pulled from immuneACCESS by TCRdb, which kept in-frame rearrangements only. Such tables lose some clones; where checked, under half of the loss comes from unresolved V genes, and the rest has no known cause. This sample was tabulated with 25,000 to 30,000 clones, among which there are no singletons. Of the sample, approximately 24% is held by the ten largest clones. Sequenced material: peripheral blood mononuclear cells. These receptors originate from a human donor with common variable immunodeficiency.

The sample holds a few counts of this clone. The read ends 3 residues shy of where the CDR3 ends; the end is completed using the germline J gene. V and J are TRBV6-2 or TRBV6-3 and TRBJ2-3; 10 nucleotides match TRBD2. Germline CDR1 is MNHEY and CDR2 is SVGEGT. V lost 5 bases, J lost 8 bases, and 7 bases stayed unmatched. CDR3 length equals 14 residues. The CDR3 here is CASSPGTSDGTQYF. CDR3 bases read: TGTGCCAGCAGTCCGGGGACTAGCGACGGTACG.

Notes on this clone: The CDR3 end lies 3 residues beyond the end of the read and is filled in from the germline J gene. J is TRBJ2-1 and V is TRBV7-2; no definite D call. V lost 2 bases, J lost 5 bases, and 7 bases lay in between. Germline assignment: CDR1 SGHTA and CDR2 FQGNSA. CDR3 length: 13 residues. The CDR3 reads CASSLMQDNEQFF. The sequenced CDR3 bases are TGTGCCAGCAGCTTAATGCAGGACAATGAG.

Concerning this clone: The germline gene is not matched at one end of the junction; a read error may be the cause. The CDR3 DNA, read in part, is TGTGTCAGCTCGCCAAAGGGGGCATACGAG. Its translation: CVSSPKGAYE. The entire CDR3 protein is CVSSPKGAYEQYF. This sequence joins TRBV18 and TRBJ2-7, with 7 nucleotides matching TRBD1. The read ends 3 residues before the CDR3 terminus; that terminus is restored from the germline J gene. This CDR3 spans 13 amino acids. In germline, CDR1 is KGHSH, CDR2 LQKENI.

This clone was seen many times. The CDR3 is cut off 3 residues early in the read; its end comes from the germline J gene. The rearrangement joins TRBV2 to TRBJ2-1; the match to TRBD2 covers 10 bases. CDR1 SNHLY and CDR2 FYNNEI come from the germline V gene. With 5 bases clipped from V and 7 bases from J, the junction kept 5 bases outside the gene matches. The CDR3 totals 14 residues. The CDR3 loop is CASSSGRAGNEQFF. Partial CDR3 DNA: TGTGCCAGCAGTAGCGGGAGGGCGGGGAATGAG.

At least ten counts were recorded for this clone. The CDR3 loop reads CASSLGGQIAGELFF. The part of the CDR3 DNA that was read is TGTGCCAGCAGCTTGGGGGGACAGATAGCCGGGGAG. The rearrangement links TRBV5-5 to TRBJ2-2; 7 positions match TRBD1. The CDR3 end is not reached by the read, which stops 3 residues before it; the germline J gene fills it in. The length of the CDR3 is 15 residues. Per germline, CDR1 SGHKS and CDR2 YYEKEE (reference sequence). V lost 0 bases to trimming and J lost 6 bases; unmatched junction nucleotides: 5. The full variable domain, rest sourced from reference TRBV5-5 and TRBJ2-2, is DAGVTQSPTHLIKTRGQQVTLRCSPISGHKSVSWYQQVLGQGPQFIFQYYEKEERGRGNFPDRFSARQFPNYSSELNVNALLLGDSALYLCASSLGGQIAGELFFGEGSRLTVL.

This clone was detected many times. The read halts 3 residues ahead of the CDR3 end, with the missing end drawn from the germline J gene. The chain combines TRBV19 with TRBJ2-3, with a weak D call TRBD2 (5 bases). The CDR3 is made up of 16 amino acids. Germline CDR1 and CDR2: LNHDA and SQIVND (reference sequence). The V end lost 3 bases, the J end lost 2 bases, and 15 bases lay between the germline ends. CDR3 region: CASSIMAGPITDTQYF. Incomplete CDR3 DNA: TGTGCCAGTAGTATTATGGCGGGTCCTATCACAGATACG. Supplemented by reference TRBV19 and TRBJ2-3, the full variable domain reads DGGITQSPKYLFRKEGQNVTLSCEQNLNHDAMYWYRQDPGQGLRLIYYSQIVNDFQKGDIAEGYSVSREKKESFPLTVTSAQKNPTAFYLCASSIMAGPITDTQYFGPGTRLTVL.

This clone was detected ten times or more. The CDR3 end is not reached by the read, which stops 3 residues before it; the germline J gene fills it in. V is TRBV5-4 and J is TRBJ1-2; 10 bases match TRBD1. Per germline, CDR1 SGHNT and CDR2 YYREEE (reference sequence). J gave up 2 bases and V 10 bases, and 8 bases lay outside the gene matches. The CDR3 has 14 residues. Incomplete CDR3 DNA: TGTGCCGCGGGCGCGGGACAGGGGAACTATGGC. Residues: CAAGAGQGNYG. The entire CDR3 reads CAAGAGQGNYGYTF.

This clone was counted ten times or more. The covered CDR3 bases are TGTGCCAGCAGCCCGGGACTAGCGGGGGCCCTCGAG. Encoded protein: CASSPGLAGALE. The entire CDR3 protein reads CASSPGLAGALEQYF. The chain is built from TRBV7-2 and TRBJ2-7, with 14 bases that match TRBD2. The read halts 3 residues ahead of the CDR3 end, with the missing end drawn from the germline J gene. This CDR3 spans 15 amino acids. V shed 5 bases, J shed 6 bases, and the junction held 6 bases outside the gene matches. The germline gives CDR1 SGHTA, CDR2 FQGNSA. Full variable domain (remainder filled in from reference TRBV7-2 and TRBJ2-7): GAGVSQSPSNKVTEKGKDVELRCDPISGHTALYWYRQSLGQGLEFLIYFQGNSAPDKSGLPSDRFSAERTGGSVSTLTIQRTQQEDSAVYLCASSPGLAGALEQYFGPGTRLTVT.

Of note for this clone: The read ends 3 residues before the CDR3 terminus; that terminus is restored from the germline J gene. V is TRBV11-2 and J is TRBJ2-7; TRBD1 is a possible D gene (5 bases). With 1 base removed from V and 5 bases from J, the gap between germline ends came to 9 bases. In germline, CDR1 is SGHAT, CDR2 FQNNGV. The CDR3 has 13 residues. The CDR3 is CASSLGQGNEQYF. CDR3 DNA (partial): TGTGCCAGCAGCTTAGGCCAGGGAAACGAG.

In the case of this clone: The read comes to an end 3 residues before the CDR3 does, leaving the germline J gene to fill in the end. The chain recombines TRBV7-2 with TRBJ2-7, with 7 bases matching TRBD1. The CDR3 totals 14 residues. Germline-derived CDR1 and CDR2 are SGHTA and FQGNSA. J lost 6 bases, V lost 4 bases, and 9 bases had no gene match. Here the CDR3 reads CASSSQGLKGEQYF. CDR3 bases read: TGTGCCAGCAGCTCACAGGGGTTGAAAGGCGAG.

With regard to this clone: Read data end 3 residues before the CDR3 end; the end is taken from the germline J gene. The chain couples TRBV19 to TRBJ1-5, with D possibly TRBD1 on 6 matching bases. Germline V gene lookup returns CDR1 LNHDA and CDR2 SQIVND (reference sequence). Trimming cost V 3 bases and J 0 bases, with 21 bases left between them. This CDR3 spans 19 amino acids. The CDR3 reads CASSMTPIQGISSNQPQHF. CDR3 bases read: TGTGCCAGTAGTATGACCCCAATCCAGGGGATATCTAGCAATCAGCCC.

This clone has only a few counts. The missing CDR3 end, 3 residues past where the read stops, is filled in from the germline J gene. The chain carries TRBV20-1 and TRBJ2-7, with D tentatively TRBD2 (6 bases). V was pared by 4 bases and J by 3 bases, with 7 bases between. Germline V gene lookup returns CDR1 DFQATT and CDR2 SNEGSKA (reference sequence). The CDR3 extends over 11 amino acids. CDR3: CSATGDYEQYF. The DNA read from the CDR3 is TGCAGTGCTACGGGGGACTACGAG.

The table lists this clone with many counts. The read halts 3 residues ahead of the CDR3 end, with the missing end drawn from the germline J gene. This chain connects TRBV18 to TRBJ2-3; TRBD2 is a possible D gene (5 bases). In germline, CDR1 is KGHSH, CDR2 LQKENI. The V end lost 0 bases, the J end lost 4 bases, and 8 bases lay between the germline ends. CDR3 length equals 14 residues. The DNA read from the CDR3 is TGTGCCAGCTCACCACCCTCCGGGGCAGATACG. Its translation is CASSPPSGADT. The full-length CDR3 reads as CASSPPSGADTQYF.

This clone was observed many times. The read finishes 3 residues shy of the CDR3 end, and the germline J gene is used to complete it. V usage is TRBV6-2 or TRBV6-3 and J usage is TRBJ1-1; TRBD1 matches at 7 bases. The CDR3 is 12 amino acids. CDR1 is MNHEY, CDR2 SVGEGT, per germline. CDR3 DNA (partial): TGTGCCAGCAGTCGGACAGGACGAGAA. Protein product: CASSRTGRE. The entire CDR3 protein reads CASSRTGREAFF.

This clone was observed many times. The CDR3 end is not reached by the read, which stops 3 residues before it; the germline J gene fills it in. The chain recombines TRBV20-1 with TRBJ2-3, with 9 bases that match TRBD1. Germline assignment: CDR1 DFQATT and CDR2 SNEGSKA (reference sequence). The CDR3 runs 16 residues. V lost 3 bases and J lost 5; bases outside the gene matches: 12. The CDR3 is CSARMTGTGKRDTQYF. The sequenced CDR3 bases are TGCAGTGCTAGGATGACCGGGACAGGGAAGAGAGATACG.

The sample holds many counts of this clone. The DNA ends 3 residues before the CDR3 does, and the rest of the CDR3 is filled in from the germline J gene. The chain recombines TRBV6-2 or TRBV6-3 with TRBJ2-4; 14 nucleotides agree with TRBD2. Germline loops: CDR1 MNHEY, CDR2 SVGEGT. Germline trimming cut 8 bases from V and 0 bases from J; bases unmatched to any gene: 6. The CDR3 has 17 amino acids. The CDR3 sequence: CASAGLAGALAKNIQYF. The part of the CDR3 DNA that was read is TGTGCCAGCGCGGGACTAGCGGGAGCCTTAGCCAAAAACATT.

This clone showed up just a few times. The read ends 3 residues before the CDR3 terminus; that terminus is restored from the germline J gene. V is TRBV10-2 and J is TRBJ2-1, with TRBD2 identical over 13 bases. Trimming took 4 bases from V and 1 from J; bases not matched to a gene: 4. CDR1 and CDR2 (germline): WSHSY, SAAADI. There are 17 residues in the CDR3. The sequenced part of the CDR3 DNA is TGCGCCAGCAGTGGGACTAGCGGGGGTCCTTCCTACAATGAG. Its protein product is CASSGTSGGPSYNE. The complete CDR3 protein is CASSGTSGGPSYNEQFF.

This CDR3 is CASSPERGGRSTDTQYF. The sequenced CDR3 bases are TGTGCCAGCAGCCCTGAGCGGGGGGGCCGTAGCACAGATACG. V and J are TRBV13 and TRBJ2-3, with 10 bases that match TRBD2. The read finishes 3 residues shy of the CDR3 end, and the germline J gene is used to complete it. This CDR3 region has 17 residues. The germline CDR1 and CDR2 sequences are PRHDT and FYEKMQ (reference sequence). The J segment lost 0 bases and the V segment lost 5 bases, leaving 8 bases of the junction unmatched.

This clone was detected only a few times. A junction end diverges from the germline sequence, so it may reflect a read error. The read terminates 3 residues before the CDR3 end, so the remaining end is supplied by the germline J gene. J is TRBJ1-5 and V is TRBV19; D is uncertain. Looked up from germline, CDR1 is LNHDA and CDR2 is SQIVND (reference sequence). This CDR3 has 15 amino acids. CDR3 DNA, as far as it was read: TGTGCCAGTAGTATAACATCTTATAGCAAGCAGCCC. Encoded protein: CASSITSYSKQP. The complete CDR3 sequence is CASSITSYSKQPQHF.

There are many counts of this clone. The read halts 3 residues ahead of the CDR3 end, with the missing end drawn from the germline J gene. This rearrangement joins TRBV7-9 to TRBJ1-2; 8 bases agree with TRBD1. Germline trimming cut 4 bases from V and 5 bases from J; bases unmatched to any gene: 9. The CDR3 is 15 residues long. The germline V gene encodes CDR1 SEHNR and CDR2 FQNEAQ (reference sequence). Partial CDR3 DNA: TGTGCCAGCAGCTCAACCGGGACAGGCCCTTATGGC. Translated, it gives CASSSTGTGPYG. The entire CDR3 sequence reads CASSSTGTGPYGYTF.